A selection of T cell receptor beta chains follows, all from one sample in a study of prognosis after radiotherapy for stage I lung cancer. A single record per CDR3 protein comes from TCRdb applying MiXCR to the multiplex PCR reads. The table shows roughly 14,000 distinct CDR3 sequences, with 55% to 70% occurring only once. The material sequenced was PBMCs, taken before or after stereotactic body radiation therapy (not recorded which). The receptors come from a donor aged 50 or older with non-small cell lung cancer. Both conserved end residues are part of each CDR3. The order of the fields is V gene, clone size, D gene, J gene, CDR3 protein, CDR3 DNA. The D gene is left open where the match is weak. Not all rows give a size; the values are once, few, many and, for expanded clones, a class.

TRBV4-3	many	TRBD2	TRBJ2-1	CASSQGTSGHSYNEQFF	TGCGCCAGCAGCCAGGGGACTAGCGGCCACTCCTACAATGAGCAGTTCTTC
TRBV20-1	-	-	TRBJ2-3	CSARGQARDTQYF	TGCAGTGCTAGAGGACAGGCTAGAGATACGCAGTATTTT
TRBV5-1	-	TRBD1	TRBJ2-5	CASSLAGQVRETQYF	TGCGCCAGCAGCTTGGCGGGACAGGTGCGGGAGACCCAGTACTTC
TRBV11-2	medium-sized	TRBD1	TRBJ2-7	CASSAAGTGISIEQYF	TGTGCCAGCAGCGCAGCCGGGACAGGGATAAGCATCGAGCAGTACTTC
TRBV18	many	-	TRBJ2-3	CASSQGVSTDTQYF	TGTGCCAGCTCACAGGGGGTCAGCACAGATACGCAGTATTTT
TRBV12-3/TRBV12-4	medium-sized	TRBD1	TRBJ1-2	CASSQGQGPYGYTF	TGTGCCAGCAGTCAGGGACAGGGTCCCTATGGCTACACCTTC
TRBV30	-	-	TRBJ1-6	CAWSGTPDSPLHF	TGTGCCTGGAGCGGCACTCCTGATTCACCCCTCCACTTT
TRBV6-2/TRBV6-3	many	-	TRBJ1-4	CASSLQGSGELFF	TGTGCCAGCAGTCTACAGGGCTCGGGAGAACTGTTTTTT
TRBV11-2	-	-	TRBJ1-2	CTSSPTVSNYGYTF	TGTACCAGCAGCCCGACAGTTTCTAACTATGGCTACACCTTC
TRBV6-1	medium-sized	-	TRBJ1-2	CASSIRVQYNYGYTF	TGTGCCAGCAGTATAAGGGTACAGTACAACTATGGCTACACCTTC
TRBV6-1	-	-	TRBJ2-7	CASSETRLGSHEQYF	TGTGCCAGCAGTGAGACCCGGTTGGGATCCCACGAGCAGTACTTC
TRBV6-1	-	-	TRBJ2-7	CASSKQDRTMQYF	TGTGCCAGCAGTAAACAAGACAGAACGATGCAGTACTTC
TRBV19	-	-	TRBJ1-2	CASSDGSRIATDNYGYTF	TGTGCCAGTAGTGACGGATCCCGGATAGCAACTGATAACTATGGCTACACCTTC
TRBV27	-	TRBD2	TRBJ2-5	CASSRTPSGRETQYF	TGTGCCAGCAGTCGAACCCCTAGCGGGAGAGAGACCCAGTACTTC
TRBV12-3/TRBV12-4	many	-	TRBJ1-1	CASSLRREYTEAFF	TGTGCCAGCAGTTTGAGGAGGGAATACACTGAAGCTTTCTTT
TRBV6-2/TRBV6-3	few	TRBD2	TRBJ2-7	CASSYTSSGTIHYEQYF	TGTGCCAGCAGTTACACCAGTAGCGGGACTATCCACTACGAGCAGTACTTC
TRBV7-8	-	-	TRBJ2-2	CASSFLEVELFF	TGTGCCAGCAGCTTTCTGGAGGTGGAGCTGTTTTTT
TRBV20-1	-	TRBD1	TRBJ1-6	CSVPGQGTSPLHF	TGCAGTGTCCCCGGACAGGGGACTTCACCCCTCCACTTT
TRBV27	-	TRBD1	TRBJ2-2	CASKRTGVGTGELFF	TGTGCCAGCAAGAGGACAGGGGTTGGTACCGGGGAGCTGTTTTTT
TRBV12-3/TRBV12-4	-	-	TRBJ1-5	CASSLNENQPQHF	TGTGCCAGCAGTTTAAATGAGAATCAGCCCCAGCATTTT
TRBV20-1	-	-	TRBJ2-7	CSASRVDTYDQYF	TGCAGTGCTAGTCGTGTTGATACCTACGATCAGTACTTC
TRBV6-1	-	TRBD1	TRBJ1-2	CASSGNRGEGYTF	TGTGCCAGCAGTGGGAACAGGGGGGAAGGCTACACCTTC
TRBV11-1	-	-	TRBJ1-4	CASSLNPDSSGEKLFF	TGTGCCAGCAGCTTAAATCCCGACAGTTCCGGCGAAAAACTGTTTTTT
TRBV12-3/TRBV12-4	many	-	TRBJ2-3	CASGPRGTQYF	TGTGCCAGCGGACCGCGAGGTACGCAGTATTTT
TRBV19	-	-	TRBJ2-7	CASSMAERGNYEQYF	TGTGCCAGTAGTATGGCCGAGAGGGGAAATTACGAGCAGTACTTC
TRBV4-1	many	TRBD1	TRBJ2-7	CASSAGQGATYEQYF	TGCGCCAGCAGCGCCGGACAGGGGGCTACCTACGAGCAGTACTTC
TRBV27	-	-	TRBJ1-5	CSISRGGKGNQPQHF	TGTTCCATCAGCCGAGGGGGAAAGGGCAATCAGCCCCAGCATTTT
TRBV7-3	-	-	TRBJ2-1	CASSLTGLNEQFF	TGTGCCAGCAGCTTAACAGGGCTCAATGAGCAGTTCTTC
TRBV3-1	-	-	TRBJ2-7	CASSPWGDSYEQYF	TGTGCCAGCAGCCCCTGGGGGGACTCCTACGAGCAGTACTTC
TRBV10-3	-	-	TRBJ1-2	CAIMDTVSNYGYTF	TGTGCCATCATGGATACAGTCAGTAACTATGGCTACACCTTC
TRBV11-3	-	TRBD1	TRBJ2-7	CASSSGQGWYEQYF	TGTGCCAGCAGCTCGGGACAGGGTTGGTACGAGCAGTACTTC
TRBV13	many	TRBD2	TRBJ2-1	CASSPTSAEGQFF	TGTGCCAGCAGCCCAACTAGCGCGGAGGGGCAGTTCTTC
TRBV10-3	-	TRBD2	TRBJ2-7	CAISGTLAGEADHYF	TGCGCCATCAGTGGGACCTTAGCGGGAGAGGCCGATCATTACTTC
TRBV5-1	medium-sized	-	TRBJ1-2	CASSLVVTENYGYTF	TGCGCCAGCAGCTTGGTTGTAACTGAGAACTATGGCTACACCTTC
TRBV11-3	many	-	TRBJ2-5	CASSPRTEQETQYF	TGTGCCAGCAGCCCACGGACAGAACAAGAGACCCAGTACTTC